The T cell receptor beta chain described here comes from a study of shared clonotypes between healthy human individuals. Background on the study: Each donor had three CD4 naive, three CD4 memory, two CD8 naive and one CD8 memory plate.

TCRdb keeps only in-frame clones here, not all; method: immunoSEQ multiplex PCR. The table records some 2,000,000 clones, 95% of them present only once. Trimming took 3 bases from V and 4 from J, leaving 11 bases between them. In germline, CDR1 is SGDLS, CDR2 YYNGEE. This CDR3 contains 14 residues. Regarding this clone: Antigen unknown.

CD4+ cell separation produced CD45RA+ naive and CD45RA-negative memory subsets. Points from the study as a whole: Naive subsets typically showed greater estimated richness than memory subsets. Roughly 4.6% of naive CD4 clonotypes were common to a few donors.

The sequence was obtained from a man younger than 35 in good health. The V call is TRBV9, the J call TRBJ2-1; TRBD1 or TRBD2 may be the D gene (5 bases each). Source material: naive CD4+ T cells sorted from blood. Subset here: CD45RA+ positively selected. The CDR3: CASSGDQRYNEQFF. CDR3 in DNA: TGTGCCAGCAGCGGGGACCAGAGATACAATGAGCAGTTCTTC.